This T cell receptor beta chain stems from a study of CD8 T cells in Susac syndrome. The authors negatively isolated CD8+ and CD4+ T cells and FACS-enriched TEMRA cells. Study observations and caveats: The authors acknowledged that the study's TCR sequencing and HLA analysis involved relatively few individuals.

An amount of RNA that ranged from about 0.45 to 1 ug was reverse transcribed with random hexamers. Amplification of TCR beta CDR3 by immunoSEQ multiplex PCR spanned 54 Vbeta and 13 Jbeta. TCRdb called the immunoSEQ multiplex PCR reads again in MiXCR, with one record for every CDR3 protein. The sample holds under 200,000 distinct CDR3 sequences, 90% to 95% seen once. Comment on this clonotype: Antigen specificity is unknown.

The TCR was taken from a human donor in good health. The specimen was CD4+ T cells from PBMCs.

In nucleotides, the CDR3 is TGCAGCTCCGGCCTGGCGGGGGGGCCCGAGACCCAGTACTTC. Protein sequence: CSSGLAGGPETQYF. The V and J genes are TRBV29-1 and TRBJ2-5; 9 bases map to TRBD2. CDR3 size: 14 residues. V gave up 8 bases and J gave up 5 bases; unmatched junction bases: 12. Germline lookup yields CDR1 SQVTM and CDR2 ANQGSEA. Variable domain in full (rest from reference TRBV29-1 and TRBJ2-5): SAVISQKPSRDICQRGTSLTIQCQVDSQVTMMFWYRQQPGQSLTLIATANQGSEATYESGFVIDKFPISRPNLTFSTLTVSNMSPEDSSIYLCSSGLAGGPETQYFGPGTRLLVL.